This TCR beta chain derives from a study of cytomegalovirus exposure and HLA in healthy donors. Overall study results and limits: Association with HLA alleles at 0.05 false discovery rate was found for roughly 17,000 TCR beta sequences in a later analysis.

Note on this clone: What it binds is unknown.

Both 60 Vbeta primers and 13 Jbeta primers went into the PCR. Profiled with immunoSEQ multiplex PCR; TCRdb holds only in-frame clones, not every one. The sample has about 160,000 clones; roughly 80% are singletons. CDR1 and CDR2 from the germline V gene are DFQATT and SNEGSKA (reference sequence). The CDR3 has 11 amino acids. V shed 6 bases and J 7 bases; nucleotides not matched to a gene: 2. This clonotype originated in a man in his thirties or forties in good health and CMV-seronegative. Specimen: PBMCs. The rearrangement joins TRBV20-1 to TRBJ2-1, with 8 positions matching TRBD2. This chain's CDR3 is CSATGGNEQFF. CDR3 nucleotides: TGCAGTGCCACGGGGGGGAATGAGCAGTTCTTC.